These 10 T cell receptor beta chains share one sample of origin, sequenced in a study of shared clonotypes between healthy human individuals. Measured with immunoSEQ multiplex PCR; TCRdb has only the in-frame clones, and not every one. The sample has millions of clones; approximately 92% are singletons. What was sequenced was naive CD4+ T cells sorted from blood. Subset here: CD45RA+ positively selected. These receptor sequences come from a man aged 18 to 30 in good health.

This clone showed up just a few times. V gene TRBV2 combines with J gene TRBJ1-1; D not resolved. The CDR3 is made up of 11 amino acids. V lost 7 bases and J lost 7, with 10 bases in between. Germline CDR1 SNHLY, CDR2 FYNNEI. Here the CDR3 reads CASTFWGEAFF. The CDR3 region has the DNA TGTGCCAGCACCTTCTGGGGTGAAGCTTTCTTT.

This chain links TRBV5-1 with TRBJ2-3; 7 bases align to TRBD2. Germline V CDR1 and CDR2: SGHRS, YFSETQ. The junction had 14 bases not matched to a gene; V was cut back by 4 bases and J by 6 bases. The CDR3 has 16 amino acids. The CDR3 bases are TGCGCCAGCAGCCATACGTCGCGGGAGAGAGGCGATACGCAGTATTTT. This encodes CASSHTSRERGDTQYF.

The rearrangement uses TRBV7-2 and TRBJ2-7; D assignment may be TRBD1 or TRBD2 (5 bases each). CDR1 SGHTA and CDR2 FQGNSA come from the germline V gene. Trimming left V 4 bases short and J 3 bases short, with 13 bases between. The CDR3 is 14 amino acids. In nucleotides, the CDR3 is TGTGCCAGCAGCTCCCGGGACGGAAACTACGAGCAGTACTTC. Protein: CASSSRDGNYEQYF.

The chain combines TRBV25-1 with TRBJ2-3; D may be TRBD2 (5 bases). Germline assignment: CDR1 MGHDK and CDR2 SYGVNS. The V end was cut by 4 bases, the J end by 10 bases, with 12 bases between. This CDR3 spans 12 amino acids. This CDR3 reads CASSVLSGSQYF. The CDR3 DNA reads TGTGCCAGCAGTGTCCTCAGCGGATCGCAGTATTTT.

The chain links TRBV19 to TRBJ1-4; 8 bases align to TRBD1. This CDR3 is built from 16 residues. Germline CDR1 LNHDA, CDR2 SQIVND (reference sequence). V shed 2 bases, J shed 8 bases, and the junction held 10 bases outside the gene matches. In DNA, the CDR3 is TGTGCCAGTAGTATAATCTCCGGGACAGGACAAGAAAAACTGTTTTTT. Encoded protein: CASSIISGTGQEKLFF.

This clone was seen a handful of times. This chain links TRBV30 with TRBJ1-5, with 9 bases lining up with TRBD1. The CDR3 consists of 15 residues. The junction had 7 bases not matched to a gene; V was cut back by 2 bases and J by 5 bases. Per germline, CDR1 GTSNPN and CDR2 SVGIG (reference sequence). CDR3 nucleotides: TGTGCCTGGAGTCGGAGGGACAGGGATGATCAGCCCCAGCATTTT. It codes for CAWSRRDRDDQPQHF. The full variable domain, completed using reference TRBV30 and TRBJ1-5, is SQTIHQWPATLVQPVGSPLSLECTVEGTSNPNLYWYRQAAGRGLQLLFYSVGIGQISSEVPQNLSASRPQDRQFILSSKKLLLSDSGFYLCAWSRRDRDDQPQHFGDGTRLSIL.

The chain uses TRBV2 and TRBJ2-5, with 11 bases identical to TRBD2. The germline CDR1 and CDR2 sequences are SNHLY and FYNNEI. Unmatched junction bases numbered 2, after V lost 7 bases and J lost 4 bases. The CDR3 runs 13 residues. Written as DNA, the CDR3 is TGTGCCAGCAACGGACTAGCGGGAGAGACCCAGTACTTC. Its translation: CASNGLAGETQYF. The whole variable domain, filled in from reference TRBV2 and TRBJ2-5, reads EPEVTQTPSHQVTQMGQEVILRCVPISNHLYFYWYRQILGQKVEFLVSFYNNEISEKSEIFDDQFSVERPDGSNFTLKIRSTKLEDSAMYFCASNGLAGETQYFGPGTRLLVL.

This chain connects TRBV5-5 to TRBJ2-7; D perhaps matches TRBD2 (6 bases). Germline loops: CDR1 SGHKS, CDR2 YYEKEE (reference sequence). V shed 3 bases and J shed 2 bases, with 15 bases lying between them. The length of the CDR3 is 15 residues. CDR3 sequence reads: CASSSWGDAAYEQYF. CDR3 nucleotides: TGTGCCAGCAGCTCCTGGGGGGACGCTGCCTACGAGCAGTACTTC.

The V and J genes are TRBV9 and TRBJ2-7; D gene unclear. CDR3 length equals 13 residues. Germline CDR1 and CDR2: SGDLS and YYNGEE. Trimming pared 3 bases from V and 2 bases from J, leaving 9 bases between. The CDR3 DNA reads as TGTGCCAGCAGCGGGACCAACACCTACGAGCAGTACTTC. Translating gives CASSGTNTYEQYF.

The chain is built from TRBV6-8 and TRBJ1-5, with D perhaps TRBD1 (6 bases). The CDR3 extends over 14 amino acids. Germline values: CDR1 MNHGY, CDR2 SAAAGT. Trimming shortened V by 9 bases and J by 1 base, and 13 bases separated the two germline ends. The CDR3 loop is CARYIDRSNQPQHF. DNA of the CDR3: TGTGCCAGATATATTGACAGGAGCAATCAGCCCCAGCATTTT.